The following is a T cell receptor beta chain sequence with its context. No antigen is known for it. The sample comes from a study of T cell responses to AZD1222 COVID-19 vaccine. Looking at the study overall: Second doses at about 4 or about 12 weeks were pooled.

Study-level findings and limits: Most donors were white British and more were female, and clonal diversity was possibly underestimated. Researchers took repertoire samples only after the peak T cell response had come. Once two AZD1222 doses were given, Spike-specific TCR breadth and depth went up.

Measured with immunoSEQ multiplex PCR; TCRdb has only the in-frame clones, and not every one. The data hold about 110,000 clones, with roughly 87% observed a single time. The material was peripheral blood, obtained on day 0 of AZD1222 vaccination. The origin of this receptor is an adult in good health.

Written as DNA, the CDR3 is TGCGCCAGCAGCCAAAGACCAGGACTTAGGGACAATGAGCAGTTCTTC. Translation gives CASSQRPGLRDNEQFF. The chain employs TRBV4-1 and TRBJ2-1; TRBD2 might be the D (5 bases). The CDR3 is made up of 16 amino acids. Per the germline V gene, CDR1 is MGHRA and CDR2 is YSYEKL. The V end was cut by 2 bases, the J end by 5 bases, with 16 bases between.